This T cell receptor beta chain originates from a study of Ad26.COV2.S vaccination and SARS-CoV-2 variants. Study-wide background: Each vaccinee took Ad26.COV2.S intramuscularly, once or twice 56 days apart.

With regard to this clone: Antigen specificity is unknown.

The study, taken as a whole, reports: Substantial post-vaccination breadth of spike-specific CD8+ and CD4+ T cell responses was reported.

As to treatment: over 15 received Ad26.COV2.S at low or high dose, single or two shots; about 5 received placebo; per-sample allocation not given. The study sampled participants on day 63 after the first vaccine or placebo injection. Germline V lookup: CDR1 SQVTM, CDR2 ANQGSEA. V was shortened by 7 bases and J by 0 bases, with 12 bases between the two germline ends. This CDR3 comprises 14 residues. The table came from immunoSEQ multiplex PCR; TCRdb's copy has only in-frame clones and leaves some out. The data show 300,000 to 450,000 clones, about 88% seen once. The chain carries TRBV29-1 and TRBJ2-2, with TRBD1 as a possible D gene (5 bases). The starting material was peripheral blood, obtained in a trial of Ad26.COV2.S vaccine versus placebo. This clonotype was obtained from a person between 18 and 59 years old who received the Ad26.COV2.S COVID-19 vaccine or a placebo. CDR3 sequence (DNA): TGCAGCGCCGAGACAGCTACGAACACCGGGGAGCTGTTTTTT. Translating gives CSAETATNTGELFF.